These 25 T cell receptor beta chains came from one sample sequenced in a study of T-cell memory formation after mild COVID-19. A single record per CDR3 protein comes from TCRdb applying MiXCR to the 5' RACE reads. The table lists 300,000 to 350,000 distinct CDR3 sequences, over 11% of them singletons. The sequencing sample was made of PBMCs or a T cell subset sorted from them (not recorded which). These receptor sequences come from a man aged 18-30 years who had mild COVID-19 (a few samples of this study predate the infection). Cell type and time point are not known.

This clonotype showed up just a few times. V and J are TRBV20-1 and TRBJ2-7, with TRBD2 as a possible D gene (5 bases). The CDR3 length is 11 residues. V dropped 7 bases and J dropped 0 bases, with 7 bases sitting between them. Germline V gene lookup returns CDR1 DFQATT and CDR2 SNEGSKA (reference sequence). The CDR3 spells CSVRVSYEQYF. As DNA, the CDR3 is TGCAGTGTGAGGGTCTCCTACGAGCAGTACTTC.

J is TRBJ1-2 and V is TRBV6-1, with D uncertain. Trimming removed 8 bases at V and 1 base at J, with 11 bases between. Germline values: CDR1 MNHNS, CDR2 SASEGT. The CDR3 length is 13 residues. The CDR3 DNA reads TGTGCCAGCCTGAGTGGAAATAACTATGGCTACACCTTC. Its translation: CASLSGNNYGYTF.

The chain uses TRBV6-2 or TRBV6-3 and TRBJ2-5, with 7 nucleotides matching TRBD2. This CDR3 has 17 amino acids. The germline gives CDR1 MNHEY, CDR2 SVGEGT. With 8 bases clipped from V and 2 bases from J, the junction kept 17 bases outside the gene matches. For the CDR3, the DNA is TGTGCCAGCGGCCACCCTTGGCTAGCGGAGATTCAAGAGACCCAGTACTTC. Residues: CASGHPWLAEIQETQYF.

In its sample, this clonotype was seen many times. The rearrangement joins TRBV28 to TRBJ2-7; 9 positions match TRBD1. After removal of 6 bases from V and 5 bases from J, the junction contained 8 bases not matched to a gene. Germline V gene lookup returns CDR1 MDHEN and CDR2 SYDVKM. This CDR3 is 14 amino acids long. In DNA form, the CDR3 reads TGTGCCAGCAGGACCGGGACAGGGAAGGACGAGCAGTACGTC. It specifies CASRTGTGKDEQYV.

This clonotype came up a few times. The chain employs TRBV4-3 and TRBJ2-5, with a weak D call TRBD2 (6 bases). CDR1 LGHNA and CDR2 YSLEER come from the germline V gene. V was pared by 0 bases and J by 2 bases, with 10 bases between. The CDR3 runs 15 residues. The CDR3 sequence is CASSQDSGGQETQYF. The CDR3 DNA is TGCGCCAGCAGCCAAGATTCTGGGGGGCAAGAGACCCAGTACTTC.

This clonotype occurred a few times. CDR3 sequence: CASSHRGPVANYGYTF. As DNA, the CDR3 is TGTGCCAGCAGCCACCGAGGGCCGGTGGCTAACTATGGCTACACCTTC. The chain couples TRBV6-6 to TRBJ1-2; D is unresolved. This CDR3 comprises 16 residues. Germline loops: CDR1 MNHNY, CDR2 SVGAGI (reference sequence). V was cut by 6 bases and J by 0 bases, with 17 bases left in between.

The CDR3 spells CASSLEYGVYGYTF. Here the CDR3 DNA reads TGTGCCAGCAGTTTAGAGTACGGCGTCTATGGCTACACCTTC. The chain combines TRBV12-3 or TRBV12-4 with TRBJ1-2; D unclear. This CDR3 comprises 14 residues. V lost 1 base to trimming and J lost 4 bases, with 10 bases between them.

This clonotype was seen more than once but under ten times. DNA of the CDR3: TGTGCCAGCAGCGCACAGGGGGCAGGGAGTCAGCCCCAGCATTTT. This codes for CASSAQGAGSQPQHF. V and J are TRBV7-2 and TRBJ1-5; TRBD1 matches at 9 bases. CDR1 and CDR2 (germline): SGHTA, FQGNSA. The CDR3 loop spans 15 amino acids. Losses at the gene ends were 5 bases for V and 6 bases for J; bases not matched to a gene: 8.

This clonotype has only a few counts. The chain employs TRBV29-1 and TRBJ2-3; D possibly corresponds to TRBD1 (6 bases). The CDR3 runs 13 residues. Germline values: CDR1 SQVTM, CDR2 ANQGSEA. The ends were cut back, 2 bases at V and 4 bases at J, with 10 bases in the middle. The chain's CDR3 is CSVERQGPDTQYF. As DNA, the CDR3 is TGCAGCGTTGAAAGGCAGGGGCCAGATACGCAGTATTTT.

The CDR3 nucleotides read TGTGCCAGCAGTTACCCCAGGACCCGGACCCAGTACTTC. This gives the protein CASSYPRTRTQYF. The chain has TRBV6-2 or TRBV6-3 and TRBJ2-5; D not certain. This CDR3 spans 13 amino acids. Germline V gene sequence: CDR1 MNHEY, CDR2 SVGEGT. V lost 2 bases and J lost 7, with 11 bases in between.

The rearrangement links TRBV28 to TRBJ2-2; D gene unclear. The length of the CDR3 is 14 residues. Trimming stripped 3 bases from V and 4 bases from J, with 9 bases between. Per the germline V gene, CDR1 is MDHEN and CDR2 is SYDVKM. The CDR3 here is CASSFGQVTGELFF. CDR3 coding DNA: TGTGCCAGCAGTTTTGGCCAGGTCACCGGGGAGCTGTTTTTT.

This clonotype has at least ten counts. V and J are TRBV12-3 or TRBV12-4 and TRBJ2-5, with D uncertain. The CDR3 loop spans 16 amino acids. V gave up 1 base and J gave up 4 bases, with 16 bases separating them. CDR3 DNA: TGTGCCAGCAGTTTAGGTCGCGTCCCCGGTGGAGAGACCCAGTACTTC. Translated, it gives CASSLGRVPGGETQYF.

This clonotype was observed a handful of times. The chain combines TRBV5-4 with TRBJ1-1, with D uncertain. There are 13 residues in the CDR3. Trimming took 2 bases from V and 5 from J, leaving 10 bases between them. Germline CDR1 SGHNT, CDR2 YYREEE (reference sequence). The CDR3 sequence: CASSFEKRTEAFF. For the CDR3, the DNA is TGTGCCAGCAGCTTCGAAAAGAGGACTGAAGCTTTCTTT.

This clonotype occurred many times. The V and J genes are TRBV9 and TRBJ2-2; unclear D gene. The CDR3 totals 16 residues. Per the germline V gene, CDR1 is SGDLS and CDR2 is YYNGEE. V was clipped by 0 bases and J by 0 bases, with 9 bases between them. CDR3 sequence reads: CASSVEGPPNTGELFF. The CDR3 nucleotides are TGTGCCAGCAGCGTAGAGGGTCCACCGAACACCGGGGAGCTGTTTTTT.

A few counts support this clonotype. V gene TRBV10-3 combines with J gene TRBJ2-7; D assignment may be TRBD1 or TRBD2 (5 bases each). Germline V gene sequence: CDR1 ENHRY, CDR2 SYGVKD. The CDR3 has 13 amino acids. Trimming stripped 4 bases from V and 4 bases from J, with 11 bases between. The CDR3 region has the DNA TGTGCCATCAGTGGGGACGGTCTTTACGAGCAGTACGTC. This translates into CAISGDGLYEQYV.

The table lists this clonotype with many counts. The rearrangement links TRBV3-1 to TRBJ2-1; weak D call: TRBD1 (6 bases). There are 14 residues in the CDR3. CDR1 and CDR2 (germline): LGHDT, YNNKEL (reference sequence). V was shortened by 0 bases and J by 15 bases, with 18 bases between the two germline ends. CDR3 region: CASSQDRVGARRFF. The CDR3 coding sequence is TGTGCCAGCAGCCAAGATCGTGTGGGGGCGCGACGGTTCTTC.

The chain is built from TRBV6-1 and TRBJ2-2, with D possibly TRBD2 on 5 matching bases. There are 15 residues in the CDR3. V lost 4 bases, J lost 0 bases, and 9 bases lay in between. Germline assignment: CDR1 MNHNS and CDR2 SASEGT. For the CDR3, the DNA is TGTGCCAGCAGTGTCATGAGGGCGAACACCGGGGAGCTGTTTTTT. Encoded protein: CASSVMRANTGELFF.

This clonotype was recorded a few times. This chain's CDR3 is CATSYRLGGAGDTQYF. In DNA, the CDR3 is TGTGCCACCAGCTACAGACTCGGGGGGGCGGGGGATACGCAGTATTTT. J is TRBJ2-3 and V is TRBV15; 8 bases fit TRBD2. CDR1 and CDR2 (germline): LNHNV, YYDKDF (reference sequence). The CDR3 sequence is 16 residues long. The V and J ends lost 5 bases and 6 bases, in that order; junction bases with no gene match: 13.

This clonotype has at least ten counts. The V gene is TRBV4-3, the J gene TRBJ2-1; the D call may be TRBD1 or TRBD2 (5 bases each). Germline V gives CDR1 LGHNA, CDR2 YSLEER. The ends were cut back, 5 bases at V and 4 bases at J, with 15 bases in the middle. This CDR3 has 15 residues. The DNA of the CDR3 is TGCGCCAGCAGCGGTGGGACGGCCCGATACAATGAGCAGTTCTTC. Its protein product is CASSGGTARYNEQFF.

This clonotype was detected many times. The chain links TRBV5-1 to TRBJ2-5; D uncertain. Trimming shortened V by 0 bases and J by 3 bases, and 6 bases separated the two germline ends. This CDR3 comprises 13 residues. Germline CDR1 SGHRS, CDR2 YFSETQ. CDR3 protein: CASSLVGKETQYF. CDR3 in DNA: TGCGCCAGCAGCTTGGTGGGGAAAGAGACCCAGTACTTC.

V gene TRBV6-5 combines with J gene TRBJ1-6, with D unresolved. CDR1 is MNHEY, CDR2 SVGAGI, per germline. V lost 5 bases and J 9 bases, leaving 11 bases between the germline ends. The CDR3 is 13 residues long. CDR3 nucleotide sequence: TGTGCCAGCAGTACGATTCATGGTTCACCCCTCCACTTT. Amino acid sequence: CASSTIHGSPLHF.

This clonotype was seen more than once but under ten times. The V gene is TRBV12-3 or TRBV12-4, the J gene TRBJ1-2; TRBD1 might be the D (5 bases). The CDR3 has 14 residues. V was shortened by 4 bases and J by 0 bases, with 9 bases between the two germline ends. The CDR3 DNA sequence: TGTGCCAGCAGTTCAGGGTTAGCTAACTATGGCTACACCTTC. Translated: CASSSGLANYGYTF.

Details on this clonotype: A read error may produce the germline difference seen at one junction end. The V call is TRBV6-2 or TRBV6-3, the J call TRBJ2-1; D gene uncertain. The CDR3 totals 11 residues. Germline lookup yields CDR1 MNHEY and CDR2 SVGEGT. The CDR3 coding sequence is TGTGCCAGCAGTCACTCCAATGAGCAGTTCTTC. Amino acid sequence: CASSHSNEQFF.

This clonotype occurred a few times. The chain employs TRBV7-9 and TRBJ1-5, with D tentatively TRBD1 (5 bases). V gave up 4 bases and J gave up 3 bases, with 10 bases separating them. Germline CDR1 and CDR2: SEHNR and FQNEAQ (reference sequence). The CDR3 runs 14 residues. CDR3 protein: CASSSGRNNQPQHF. CDR3 sequence (DNA): TGTGCCAGCAGCTCGGGACGCAACAATCAGCCCCAGCATTTT.

This clonotype was seen many times. The chain has TRBV9 and TRBJ1-1; D is perhaps TRBD1 (6 bases). Germline CDR1 SGDLS, CDR2 YYNGEE. The CDR3 totals 13 residues. The V gene lost 3 bases and the J gene lost 7 bases, with 13 bases spanning the gap. In nucleotides, the CDR3 is TGTGCCAGCAGCGCAAAATTACAGGGTGAAGCTTTCTTT. It yields the protein CASSAKLQGEAFF.